This TCR beta chain was sequenced in a study of blood T cell repertoires in COVID-19. Participants had their cohort set by participant-reported clinical history. V shed 0 bases, J shed 1 base, and the junction held 8 bases outside the gene matches. The CDR3 consists of 18 residues. Germline-derived CDR1 and CDR2 are SGHRS and YFSETQ. Clones were read by immunoSEQ multiplex PCR, and TCRdb kept only the in-frame ones, dropping some. Of about 400,000 clones in the sample, roughly 87% were seen once. This chain links TRBV5-1 with TRBJ2-7, with 12 nucleotides matching TRBD1. The TCR comes from a woman aged 40 to 50 with acute COVID-19. Sequencing input: PBMCs or T cells enriched from blood (not recorded which). This CDR3 reads CASSLDGTGGVGSYEQYF. The CDR3 DNA reads TGCGCCAGCAGCTTGGATGGGACAGGGGGCGTGGGGTCCTACGAGCAGTACTTC.